These 27 T cell receptor beta chains were all obtained from the same sample, sequenced in a study of tumor-infiltrating lymphocytes in glioblastoma multiforme (dated by TCRdb to 2016 to 2017). TCRdb shows the sequencer as Illumina HiSeq 2500. Using a modified ARM-PCR protocol with multiple V-beta primers and a C-beta primer, the team built TCRB libraries from RNA through three nested multiplex PCR rounds. TCRdb reworked the public reads: Q25 trimming with fastp, MiXCR clone assembly, productive beta chains retained. Rows are unified per CDR3 protein, each entry keeping the most common DNA and genes. This sample gives 10,000 to 15,000 distinct CDR3 sequences in total; roughly 60% of them show up just once. Approximately 32% of the sample lies in the top ten. The material sequenced was brain tumor tissue. These receptors were collected from a male donor with glioblastoma.

The genes are TRBV10-3 and TRBJ2-3; D may be TRBD2 (6 bases). The CDR3 spans 15 residues. Trimming cost V 4 bases and J 3 bases, with 14 bases left between them. Germline assignment: CDR1 ENHRY and CDR2 SYGVKD. This CDR3 is CAISASSGGTDTQYF. CDR3 coding DNA: TGTGCCATCAGTGCTTCCTCCGGAGGGACAGATACGCAGTATTTT.

As to this clonotype: One end of the junction fails to match germline, which may point to a read error. The genes are TRBV6-1 and TRBJ1-2; D is undetermined. The CDR3 extends over 10 amino acids. CDR1 MNHNS and CDR2 SASEGT come from the germline V gene. CDR3 sequence: CASSEDGDTF. The CDR3 DNA is TGTGCCAGCAGCGAAGATGGCGACACCTTC.

Details on this clonotype: The CDR3 ends on some other residue instead of the conserved phenylalanine or tryptophan, so this is likely a read error. The chain is built from TRBV4-1 and TRBJ1-1, with D unresolved. CDR1 MGHRA and CDR2 YSYEKL come from the germline V gene. The CDR3 contains 13 residues. CDR3 in DNA: TGCGTCAGCAGCCAAGGGATTTCGACTGAAGCTTTCCTT. This gives the protein CVSSQGISTEAFL.

The chain couples TRBV11-2 to TRBJ1-1; D uncertain. Germline V gives CDR1 SGHAT, CDR2 FQNNGV. The ends were cut back, 3 bases at V and 5 bases at J, with 13 bases in the middle. CDR3 size: 14 residues. The CDR3 DNA is TGTGCCAGCAGCTTTACGGGAGGCTGTACTGAAGCTTTCTTT. This sequence encodes CASSFTGGCTEAFF.

About this clonotype: The junction departs from germline at one end; a sequencing error may be responsible. The V gene is TRBV20-1, the J gene TRBJ1-4, with D possibly matching TRBD1 (5 bases). The V gene's germline CDR1 is DFQATT and CDR2 SNEGSKA (reference sequence). The CDR3 loop spans 16 amino acids. CDR3 nucleotides: TGCAGTGCTAGAGCCTTGGGGAGGACAACTAATGAAGAACTGTTTTTT. It specifies CSARALGRTTNEELFF.

This clonotype is medium-sized in the sample. This chain uses TRBV11-2 with TRBJ1-6, with unresolved D. The CDR3 has 15 amino acids. Germline values: CDR1 SGHAT, CDR2 FQNNGV. The V and J ends lost 2 bases and 4 bases respectively, with 9 bases between them. Written as DNA, the CDR3 is TGTGCCAGCAGCTTATCTGCAGATTATAATTCACCCCTCCACTTT. Translation gives CASSLSADYNSPLHF.

In regard to this clonotype: The germline gene is not matched at one end of the junction; a read error may be the cause. V and J are TRBV5-1 and TRBJ2-3; a weak D match, TRBD1 (5 bases). CDR1 is SGHRS, CDR2 YFSETQ, per germline. This CDR3 contains 15 residues. The CDR3 here is CASSLGGRATDTQCF. DNA for the CDR3: TGCGCCAGCAGCTTGGGAGGCAGGGCCACAGATACACAGTGTTTT. Looking up the rest from reference TRBV5-1 and TRBJ2-3 gives the full variable domain: KAGVTQTPRYLIKTRGQQVTLSCSPISGHRSVSWYQQTPGQGLQFLFEYFSETQRNKGNFPGRFSGRQFSNSRSEMNVSTLELGDSALYLCASSLGGRATDTQCFGPGTRLTVL.

About this clonotype itself: A junction boundary mismatches the germline segment, possibly from a read error. The rearrangement joins TRBV12-3 or TRBV12-4 to TRBJ2-5; D gene uncertain. The CDR3 has 11 residues. The CDR3 loop is CASGFLETRYF. The CDR3 DNA reads as TGTGCCAGCGGTTTCTTGGAGACCCGGTACTTC.

This clonotype was counted ten times or more. A much bigger clone sits one base away, suggesting this may be a read error. V is TRBV20-1 and J is TRBJ2-5, with D perhaps given as TRBD1 or TRBD2 (5 bases each). Germline V CDR1 and CDR2: DFQATT, SNEGSKA (reference sequence). Trimming left V 0 bases short and J 4 bases short, with 18 bases between. The CDR3 extends over 16 amino acids. The CDR3 bases are TGCAGTGCTAGAGATGATTCAAGTACAGGACTAGAGACCCAGTACTTC. As protein: CSARDDSSTGLETQYF.

This clonotype was recorded once. The CDR3 ends on some other residue instead of the conserved phenylalanine or tryptophan, so this is likely a read error. The genes are TRBV28 and TRBJ2-1; a weak D match, TRBD1 (6 bases). The CDR3 is made up of 15 amino acids. CDR1 and CDR2 (germline): MDHEN, SYDVKM. V was trimmed by 5 bases and J by 3 bases, leaving 14 bases between them. The CDR3 spells CASSMTGQIYNEQFP. The CDR3 DNA reads TGTGCCAGCAGTATGACTGGACAGATCTACAATGAGCAGTTCCCC.

The chain recombines TRBV11-1 with TRBJ1-1, with D maybe TRBD1 (5 bases). Deletions cut 5 bases from V and 0 bases from J, with 10 bases between. The CDR3 is 14 residues long. Germline CDR1 SGHAT, CDR2 FQDESV (reference sequence). The CDR3 DNA reads TGTGCCAGCAGCCACAGGAGGATGAACACTGAAGCTTTCTTT. Translating it yields CASSHRRMNTEAFF.

In the case of this clonotype: Sequence at one end of the junction differs from germline and may be a read error. This chain joins TRBV11-2 and TRBJ2-2, with 7 bases that match TRBD2. This CDR3 is 20 amino acids long. In germline, CDR1 is SGHAT, CDR2 FQNNGV. The CDR3 spells CASTPSLGQGLAVNIGELSF. Here the CDR3 DNA reads TGTGCCAGCACCCCCTCACTCGGCCAAGGGCTAGCGGTAAACATCGGGGAGCTGTCTTTT. The complete variable domain, with remaining parts taken from reference TRBV11-2 and TRBJ2-2, reads EAGVAQSPRYKIIEKRQSVAFWCNPISGHATLYWYQQILGQGPKLLIQFQNNGVVDDSQLPKDRFSAERLKGVDSTLKIQPAKLEDSAVYLCASTPSLGQGLAVNIGELSFGEGSRLTVL.

The chain uses TRBV20-1 and TRBJ2-5; TRBD2 matches at 7 bases. From germline, CDR1 is DFQATT and CDR2 SNEGSKA (reference sequence). This CDR3 region has 14 residues. The trim removed 1 base at V and 1 base at J, leaving 3 bases unmatched. Written as DNA, the CDR3 is TGCAGTGCTAGAGTCGGCGGGGGCCAAGAGACCCAGTACTTC. Amino acid sequence: CSARVGGGQETQYF.

This clonotype was found once. One junction end does not reproduce the germline sequence, and a read error may be involved. The V gene is TRBV5-4, the J gene TRBJ2-1, with D perhaps TRBD2 (6 bases). Per the germline V gene, CDR1 is SGHNT and CDR2 is YYREEE (reference sequence). The CDR3 sequence is 16 residues long. The CDR3 coding sequence is TGTCCCAGCAGCCGTGAGTCCGGGAGCTCCCACAATGAGCAGTTCTTC. The encoded protein is CPSSRESGSSHNEQFF. Full variable domain (outside the CDR3, taken from reference TRBV5-4 and TRBJ2-1): ETGVTQSPTHLIKTRGQQVTLRCSSQSGHNTVSWYQQALGQGPQFIFQYYREEENGRGNFPPRFSGLQFPNYSSELNVNALELDDSALYLCPSSRESGSSHNEQFFGPGTRLTVL.

This clonotype showed up just once. The CDR3 reads CASSEVRRGTDTQYF. DNA of the CDR3: TGTGCCAGCAGTGAAGTTAGGAGAGGCACAGATACGCAGTATTTT. The V gene is TRBV6-1, the J gene TRBJ2-3; D is uncertain. Germline V gene data show CDR1 as MNHNS and CDR2 as SASEGT. The CDR3 sequence is 15 residues long. V was trimmed by 1 base and J by 1 base, leaving 9 bases between them.

Comment on this clonotype: A read error may account for a junction end that differs from germline. The V gene is TRBV11-2, the J gene TRBJ2-5; D is possibly TRBD1 (6 bases). CDR1 SGHAT and CDR2 FQNNGV come from the germline V gene. The CDR3 is 14 residues long. CDR3 bases: TGTGCCAGCAGCTTAATAGGGGGTCTAGAGGCCCAGTACTTC. Protein sequence: CASSLIGGLEAQYF. The whole variable domain, remainder taken from reference TRBV11-2 and TRBJ2-5, is EAGVAQSPRYKIIEKRQSVAFWCNPISGHATLYWYQQILGQGPKLLIQFQNNGVVDDSQLPKDRFSAERLKGVDSTLKIQPAKLEDSAVYLCASSLIGGLEAQYFGPGTRLLVL.

This clonotype is a singleton in its sample. The rearrangement links TRBV12-3 or TRBV12-4 to TRBJ1-1; no clear D gene. This CDR3 spans 13 amino acids. Trimming left V 6 bases short and J 1 base short, with 9 bases between. The CDR3 coding sequence is TGTGCCAGCAGGGTGGGCGCGAACACTGAAGCTTTCTTT. Translation: CASRVGANTEAFF.

Worth noting for this clonotype: The CDR3 end shows no conserved phenylalanine or tryptophan, and so a read error is likely. It is unclear where the CDR3 begins or ends on the DNA, so no DNA is shown, and the CDR3 is as TCRdb lists it. The chain is built from TRBV29-1 and TRBJ2-1; TRBD1, as called in the table, went unchecked against the DNA. Termini included, the CDR3 measures 14 amino acids. Germline CDR1 and CDR2: SQVTM and ANQGSEA. CDR3 sequence reads: CSTRDVSSYNELFP.

Comments on this clonotype: At one boundary the junction diverges from the germline segment, which might be a read error. The chain is built from TRBV7-9 and TRBJ2-2; TRBD2 might be the D (6 bases). CDR3 size: 16 residues. Germline loops: CDR1 SEHNR, CDR2 FQNEAQ (reference sequence). Here the CDR3 DNA reads TGTGCCAGTAGGGAACACGGGGGTCCGAACGCCGGGGAGCTGTTTTTT. It codes for CASREHGGPNAGELFF.

The chain recombines TRBV4-1 with TRBJ1-6; D is unresolved. CDR3 size: 15 residues. Germline loops: CDR1 MGHRA, CDR2 YSYEKL. The ends were cut back, 9 bases at V and 11 bases at J, with 23 bases in the middle. The CDR3 bases are TGCGCCAGACAAAACCTGGCATCCGGGGTTCCACCCCTCCACTTT. It specifies CARQNLASGVPPLHF.

This clonotype was seen many times. Just one base apart from a much larger clone, this may be a read error. This rearrangement joins TRBV6-2 or TRBV6-3 to TRBJ2-7; D call uncertain. The CDR3 loop spans 13 amino acids. The V gene's germline CDR1 is MNHEY and CDR2 SVGEGT. The CDR3 nucleotides are TGTGCCGGCAGTTTAGAGACCTTCTACGAGCTGTACTTC. This sequence encodes CAGSLETFYELYF.

Notes on this clonotype: Germline and junction disagree at one end, which may indicate a read error. The chain carries TRBV5-4 and TRBJ2-1, with TRBD2 identical over 7 bases. Looked up from germline, CDR1 is SGHNT and CDR2 is YYREEE (reference sequence). This CDR3 region has 19 residues. This CDR3 is CASSSDLAGHGGSYNEQLF. As DNA, the CDR3 is TGTGCCAGCAGCTCCGACTTAGCGGGCCATGGAGGCTCCTACAATGAGCAGCTCTTC.

Comments on this clonotype: One junction end disagrees with the germline gene, perhaps due to a read error. The V call is TRBV10-3, the J call TRBJ2-7, with unresolved D. The germline V gene encodes CDR1 ENHRY and CDR2 SYGVKD. This CDR3 contains 13 residues. CDR3 sequence reads: CAISACGNYVQYF. DNA for the CDR3: TGTGCCATCAGTGCATGCGGAAACTACGTGCAGTACTTC.

A word on this clonotype: A junction boundary mismatches the germline segment, possibly from a read error. This rearrangement joins TRBV5-4 to TRBJ2-3; TRBD2 agrees at 9 bases. The CDR3 consists of 15 residues. Germline lookup yields CDR1 SGHNT and CDR2 YYREEE (reference sequence). CDR3 nucleotide sequence: TGTGCCAGCAGCGCGGGACTAGCCAAGACAGATACGCAGTACTTT. It yields the protein CASSAGLAKTDTQYF. The full variable domain, completed using reference TRBV5-4 and TRBJ2-3, is ETGVTQSPTHLIKTRGQQVTLRCSSQSGHNTVSWYQQALGQGPQFIFQYYREEENGRGNFPPRFSGLQFPNYSSELNVNALELDDSALYLCASSAGLAKTDTQYFGPGTRLTVL.

This clonotype appeared a few times. The chain is built from TRBV3-1 and TRBJ2-5, with a tentative D call TRBD2 (5 bases). The CDR3 is 15 residues long. Trimming stripped 4 bases from V and 0 bases from J, with 12 bases between. Per germline, CDR1 LGHDT and CDR2 YNNKEL (reference sequence). The CDR3 coding sequence is TGTGCCAGCAGCCGGCGAGGGCAGGACCAAGAGACCCAGTACTTC. As protein: CASSRRGQDQETQYF.

The chain is built from TRBV12-3 or TRBV12-4 and TRBJ2-3; D is possibly TRBD1 or TRBD2 (5 bases each). The CDR3 spans 13 residues. The CDR3 DNA sequence: TGTGCTAGCTTATTCGATGGCCGGGACACGCAGTATTTT. Protein: CASLFDGRDTQYF.

The rearrangement joins TRBV10-2 to TRBJ2-5; possibly TRBD2 for D (5 bases). CDR3 length equals 17 residues. Trimming cost V 8 bases and J 6 bases, with 28 bases left between them. The V gene's germline CDR1 is WSHSY and CDR2 SAAADI. The CDR3, as DNA: TGCGCCAGCTGGGTGAGAACTGGACTCATCTCGGGGAAGACCCAGTACTTC. Encoded protein: CASWVRTGLISGKTQYF.